This entry describes one TCR beta chain. The target antigen is unknown. The treatment is: 15 to 20 received Ad26.COV2.S at low or high dose, single or two shots; roughly 5 received placebo; per-sample allocation not given. Repertoires come from day 63 after the first vaccine or placebo injection. This specimen belongs to a study of Ad26.COV2.S vaccination and SARS-CoV-2 variants. Study-wide results and caveats: Greater spike-specific TCR breadth was seen in vaccine recipients than in placebo recipients.

Assay used: immunoSEQ multiplex PCR; TCRdb lists only in-frame clones, some missing. Of around 380,000 clones listed, 80% to 90% are singletons. Germline CDR1 and CDR2: KGHSH and LQKENI. The CDR3 has 15 residues. Trimming pared 6 bases from V and 2 bases from J, leaving 16 bases between. The sample here was peripheral blood, taken in a trial of Ad26.COV2.S vaccine versus placebo. This chain joins TRBV18 and TRBJ1-2; tentatively, D is TRBD1 (6 bases). The receptor's source is a person aged 18-65 years who received the Ad26.COV2.S COVID-19 vaccine or a placebo. The CDR3 spells CASSPGQTINYGYTF. CDR3 DNA sequence: TGTGCCAGCTCCCCAGGACAGACTATAAACTATGGCTACACCTTC. Looking up the rest from reference TRBV18 and TRBJ1-2 gives the full variable domain: NAGVMQNPRHLVRRRGQEARLRCSPMKGHSHVYWYRQLPEEGLKFMVYLQKENIIDESGMPKERFSAEFPKEGPSILRIQQVVRGDSAAYFCASSPGQTINYGYTFGSGTRLTVV.